Listed below are T cell receptor beta chains from one sample, sequenced in a study of shared clonotypes between healthy human individuals. Profiling relied on immunoSEQ multiplex PCR, and the TCRdb table lists in-frame clones only, not all of them. This sample has around 2.1 million clones, with 85% to 95% found just once. Sequencing used naive CD8+ T cells from PBMCs. These receptors originate from a man between 18 and 35 years old in good health. Some clones in this sample may be carry-over from other donors' samples. Each CDR3 is given without its conserved first and last residue. The order of the fields is J gene, V gene, CDR3 protein.

TRBJ2-3 | TRBV30 | AWRIMGPDTQY
- | TRBV27 | ASSLAASSSYEQY
TRBJ1-5 | TRBV7-9 | ASSNIAGNQPQH
TRBJ2-7 | TRBV5-1 | ASSLGASGSYEQY
TRBJ2-1 | TRBV19 | ASSMGGRKPNEQF
TRBJ1-2 | TRBV2 | ASSDRQVDGYT
TRBJ1-4 | TRBV11-2 | ASSPRLGLQNEKLF
TRBJ2-3 | TRBV6-1 | ASSELLAGGQDTQY
TRBJ2-1 | TRBV28 | ASSLLAGGNEQF
TRBJ2-7 | TRBV27 | ASSTPWAGGYEQY
TRBJ2-7 | TRBV10-3 | AISREGGLEQY
TRBJ2-5 | TRBV5-5 | ASSLKSEKETQY
TRBJ1-1 | TRBV4-3 | ASSQDKRGYTEAF